What follows are 15 T cell receptor beta chains derived from one specimen sequenced in a study of blood T cell repertoires in COVID-19. TCRdb keeps only in-frame clones here, not all; method: immunoSEQ multiplex PCR. The sample carries 300,000 to 400,000 clones, just over 85% recorded once. Sequenced material: PBMCs or T cells enriched from blood (not recorded which). These receptors originate from a woman in her thirties or forties with acute COVID-19.

The chain joins TRBV9 to TRBJ1-4; D gene ambiguous. CDR1 is SGDLS, CDR2 YYNGEE, per germline. The V end was cut by 4 bases, the J end by 8 bases, with 15 bases between. This CDR3 is 14 amino acids long. The CDR3 DNA follows: TGTGCCAGCAGCTCGTCCCTTGGGGAGGAAAAACTGTTTTTT. Translating gives CASSSSLGEEKLFF.

The chain links TRBV7-9 to TRBJ1-1; D is ambiguous. V lost 2 bases and J 0 bases, leaving 13 bases between the germline ends. Germline V gene data show CDR1 as SEHNR and CDR2 as FQNEAQ (reference sequence). The CDR3 spans 16 residues. This CDR3 is CASSLTPVGVNTEAFF. CDR3 nucleotides: TGTGCCAGCAGCTTAACCCCCGTCGGGGTGAACACTGAAGCTTTCTTT.

The V and J genes are TRBV24-1 and TRBJ2-3, with TRBD2 matching over 11 bases. The CDR3 is 17 amino acids. With 7 bases clipped from V and 0 bases from J, the junction kept 8 bases outside the gene matches. Germline V gene data show CDR1 as KGHDR and CDR2 as SFDVKD. The CDR3 nucleotides are TGTGCCACCAGCCCTTTAGCGGGAGGGCCGAGCACAGATACGCAGTATTTT. As protein: CATSPLAGGPSTDTQYF.

The CDR3 coding sequence is TGTGCCAGCAGCGAGGGACTAGCGGGGAAACCCGGGGAGCTGTTTTTT. Protein: CASSEGLAGKPGELFF. The J gene is TRBJ2-2, the V gene TRBV7-9; 13 bases align to TRBD2. CDR1 and CDR2 from the germline V gene are SEHNR and FQNEAQ (reference sequence). The CDR3 length is 16 residues. The J segment lost 6 bases and the V segment lost 5 bases, leaving 6 bases of the junction unmatched.

V and J are TRBV28 and TRBJ1-1, with TRBD1 matching 7 bases. V trimming: 3 bases; J trimming: 8 bases; junction bases outside the gene matches: 9. This CDR3 is 14 amino acids long. CDR1 is MDHEN, CDR2 SYDVKM, per germline. DNA for the CDR3: TGTGCCAGCAGTTTGTCCCCGGGACAGAGAGAAGCTTTCTTT. Its protein product is CASSLSPGQREAFF.

The chain combines TRBV6-5 with TRBJ1-1, with D perhaps matching TRBD1 (6 bases). Germline CDR1 is MNHEY and CDR2 is SVGAGI. V gave up 6 bases and J gave up 7 bases, with 6 bases separating them. The CDR3 spans 10 residues. For the CDR3, the DNA is TGTGCCAGCAGACAGGGTGAAGCTTTCTTT. Translation: CASRQGEAFF.

J is TRBJ1-2 and V is TRBV29-1, with TRBD1 as a possible D gene (5 bases). The CDR3 sequence is 13 residues long. Germline V gives CDR1 SQVTM, CDR2 ANQGSEA. V lost 7 bases and J 8 bases, leaving 20 bases between the germline ends. CDR3 sequence (DNA): TGCAGCGCCCTGGGGAACGCAAGGGGCGGCTACACCTTC. Its protein is CSALGNARGGYTF.

The chain uses TRBV7-6 and TRBJ2-2; 14 bases are shared with TRBD2. Germline values: CDR1 SGHVS, CDR2 FNYEAQ. CDR3 length: 20 amino acids. The V segment lost 2 bases and the J segment 5 bases; nucleotides outside the gene matches: 13. CDR3 DNA sequence: TGTGCCAGCAGCTTAATAGGAGGGACTAGCGGGGGACCCGTTACCGGGGAGCTGTTTTTT. Translated: CASSLIGGTSGGPVTGELFF.

The rearrangement links TRBV7-2 to TRBJ1-6; TRBD1 might be the D (6 bases). The CDR3 runs 15 residues. V was clipped by 5 bases and J by 7 bases, with 15 bases between them. Germline-derived CDR1 and CDR2 are SGHTA and FQGNSA. Here the CDR3 DNA reads TGTGCCAGCAGCAAAGAGCCTGGGGGCAATTCACCCCTCCACTTT. Its translation is CASSKEPGGNSPLHF. Combining the CDR3 with reference TRBV7-2 and TRBJ1-6 gives the whole variable domain GAGVSQSPSNKVTEKGKDVELRCDPISGHTALYWYRQSLGQGLEFLIYFQGNSAPDKSGLPSDRFSAERTGGSVSTLTIQRTQQEDSAVYLCASSKEPGGNSPLHFGNGTRLTVT.

The chain has TRBV6-2 or TRBV6-3 and TRBJ2-3; TRBD2 agrees at 7 bases. CDR1 MNHEY and CDR2 SVGEGT come from the germline V gene. The CDR3 has 15 residues. With V trimmed by 5 bases and J by 0 bases, 5 bases remained unmatched. The CDR3 DNA sequence: TGTGCCAGCAGTCTCAGCGGGGCTAGCACAGATACGCAGTATTTT. The encoded protein is CASSLSGASTDTQYF.

This clone was detected a few times. The rearrangement uses TRBV10-3 and TRBJ1-2, with D unresolved. V lost 8 bases to trimming and J lost 8 bases, with 24 bases between them. Germline CDR1 reads ENHRY; CDR2 reads SYGVKD. The CDR3 covers 15 residues. Here the CDR3 DNA reads TGTGCCATCGGGGAGCGGGGTTCGGTTACGGGCGGCTACACCTTC. As protein: CAIGERGSVTGGYTF.

The chain has TRBV10-3 and TRBJ2-7; 10 nucleotides align to TRBD2. Germline V CDR1 and CDR2: ENHRY, SYGVKD. The CDR3 length is 15 residues. V was clipped by 6 bases and J by 0 bases; unmatched bases: 5. The CDR3 reads CAIRTSSGGSYEQYF. The CDR3 nucleotides are TGTGCCATCAGAACCTCTAGCGGGGGCTCCTACGAGCAGTACTTC.

The chain is built from TRBV7-7 and TRBJ2-2, with TRBD1 matching 9 bases. Germline trimming cut 5 bases from V and 8 bases from J; bases unmatched to any gene: 6. CDR3 size: 14 residues. Germline V lookup: CDR1 SSHAT, CDR2 FNYEAQ (reference sequence). The DNA of the CDR3 is TGTGCCAGCAGCCCCGGGACAGGGAATGGGGAGCTGTTTTTT. This codes for CASSPGTGNGELFF.

The chain uses TRBV19 and TRBJ2-7; tentatively, D is TRBD2 (5 bases). This CDR3 has 12 amino acids. V gave up 5 bases and J gave up 6 bases, with 11 bases separating them. In germline, CDR1 is LNHDA, CDR2 SQIVND (reference sequence). The CDR3 loop reads CASSVRGGEQYF. The DNA for the CDR3 is TGTGCCAGTAGTGTCCGCGGAGGCGAGCAGTACTTC.

CDR3 in amino acids: CASSLGGGGPTMNTEAFF. In DNA, the CDR3 is TGTGCCAGCAGTTTAGGTGGCGGGGGCCCTACTATGAACACTGAAGCTTTCTTT. The chain carries TRBV28 and TRBJ1-1, with a tentative D call TRBD1 (6 bases). CDR1 MDHEN and CDR2 SYDVKM come from the germline V gene. The V and J ends lost 2 bases and 0 bases respectively, with 19 bases between them. The CDR3 is 18 residues long. Supplemented by reference TRBV28 and TRBJ1-1, the full variable domain reads DVKVTQSSRYLVKRTGEKVFLECVQDMDHENMFWYRQDPGLGLRLIYFSYDVKMKEKGDIPEGYSVSREKKERFSLILESASTNQTSMYLCASSLGGGGPTMNTEAFFGQGTRLTVV.